The rows below give T cell receptor beta chains drawn from one sample of a study of T-cell reconstitution after alpha-beta-depleted transplantation in children. TCRdb used MiXCR to reprocess the PCR reads, holding one entry per CDR3 protein. The sample lists some 130,000 distinct CDR3 sequences, about 9.9% occurring once. Sample: PBMCs, mostly from graft donor cells, taken 180 days after TCRalphabeta/CD19-depleted stem cell transplant. These receptors were taken from a girl less than two years old who had a stem cell transplant for combined immunodeficiency, so the T cells may come from the graft donor. Both conserved end residues are trimmed from each CDR3. Fields, in order: J gene, V gene, CDR3 protein.

J gene: TRBJ2-5; V gene: TRBV12-3/TRBV12-4; CDR3 protein: ASSPGLQETQY
J gene: TRBJ2-7; V gene: TRBV20-1; CDR3 protein: SRQRPSYEQY
J gene: TRBJ2-7; V gene: TRBV3-1; CDR3 protein: ASSQAQAGGSNPYEQY
J gene: TRBJ2-3; V gene: TRBV27; CDR3 protein: ASSLLGLAGHPADTQY
J gene: TRBJ2-5; V gene: TRBV5-5; CDR3 protein: ASSFVAAGSETQY
J gene: TRBJ2-1; V gene: TRBV6-1; CDR3 protein: ASSDRGRGDEQF
J gene: TRBJ2-7; V gene: TRBV28; CDR3 protein: ASTPIGQMRREQY
J gene: TRBJ2-7; V gene: TRBV15; CDR3 protein: ATSGPNNEQY
J gene: TRBJ2-1; V gene: TRBV12-3/TRBV12-4; CDR3 protein: ASRKGLAANEQF
J gene: TRBJ2-7; V gene: TRBV29-1; CDR3 protein: SVPAGGGYEQY